This T cell receptor beta chain is drawn from a study of blood T cells in healthy people across ages. Study-wide points: Total diversity from one million sequenced T cells was likely underestimated.

This CDR3 spans 12 amino acids. CDR1 MGHDK and CDR2 SYGVNS come from the germline V gene. The ends were cut back, 4 bases at V and 5 bases at J, with 8 bases in the middle. A second roughly 7 to 12 cycle PCR used barcoded and J-beta primers. Any given sample supplied a minimum of 2.5 million CDR3-containing paired-end reads. TCRdb processed the 5' RACE reads anew with MiXCR; each CDR3 protein has one entry. The sample holds over 750,000 distinct CDR3 sequences, roughly 25% seen once. Comment on this clonotype: What it binds is not known.

These same data were also listed under a study on T cells of mothers and their children. As reported in that work: Reads recorded for TCR beta CDR3 numbered over 9 million per mother and roughly 2.7 million per child.

The source of this sequence is a boy younger than 18 in good health. The J gene is TRBJ2-5, the V gene TRBV25-1; D gene unclear. Sequenced input: blood. The DNA for the CDR3 is TGTGCCAGCAGTGCCCAAGGGGAGACCCAGTACTTC. It codes for CASSAQGETQYF.